This is a list of T cell receptor beta chains from one sample in a study of blood T cell repertoires in COVID-19. Some clones are missing from TCRdb's copy, which holds only in-frame ones; the method was immunoSEQ multiplex PCR. In the table there are 65,000 to 80,000 clones, about 81% of which are singletons. The sample taken for sequencing was peripheral blood. The receptors come from a human donor in a cohort sampled during active COVID-19. The CDR3 runs from the conserved cysteine through the conserved F or W. The D gene is left open where the match is weak. Only part of the rows carry a size: once, few, many, or a class if the clone is expanded.

CDR3aa: CASTSARGFSHEQFF; CDR3nt: TGTGCCAGCACCTCTGCTAGGGGGTTCAGCCATGAGCAGTTCTTC; d_gene: NA; v_gene: TRBV6-5; j_gene: TRBJ2-1; abundance: NA
CDR3aa: CATSDSSSGLYEQYF; CDR3nt: TGTGCCACCAGTGATTCATCTAGCGGGCTCTACGAGCAGTACTTC; d_gene: TRBD2; v_gene: TRBV24-1; j_gene: TRBJ2-7; abundance: few
CDR3aa: CASRPAQTDVWGYTF; CDR3nt: TGTGCCAGCAGGCCGGCGCAAACAGATGTCTGGGGCTACACCTTC; d_gene: NA; v_gene: TRBV6-5; j_gene: TRBJ1-2; abundance: NA
CDR3aa: CASSARQGSYEQYF; CDR3nt: TGTGCCAGCAGCGCACGACAGGGGTCCTACGAGCAGTACTTC; d_gene: TRBD1; v_gene: TRBV13; j_gene: TRBJ2-7; abundance: NA
CDR3aa: CASSHRDYGVVIQYF; CDR3nt: TGTGCCAGCAGTCACCGGGACTATGGGGTTGTCATTCAGTACTTC; d_gene: TRBD2; v_gene: TRBV6-5; j_gene: TRBJ2-4; abundance: NA
CDR3aa: CASSLYGLDNSYEQYF; CDR3nt: TGTGCCAGCAGCTTATACGGACTAGACAACTCCTACGAGCAGTACTTC; d_gene: TRBD2; v_gene: TRBV7-2; j_gene: TRBJ2-7; abundance: NA
CDR3aa: CASSIRTGARYGYTF; CDR3nt: TGTGCCAGTAGTATAAGGACAGGGGCAAGGTATGGCTACACCTTC; d_gene: TRBD1; v_gene: TRBV19; j_gene: TRBJ1-2; abundance: NA
CDR3aa: CASSLGQNTEAFF; CDR3nt: TGTGCCAGCAGCCTCGGACAGAACACTGAAGCTTTCTTT; d_gene: NA; v_gene: TRBV7-8; j_gene: TRBJ1-1; abundance: NA
CDR3aa: CASSPGVGANVLTF; CDR3nt: TGCGCCAGCAGCCCAGGGGTCGGGGCCAACGTCCTGACTTTC; d_gene: NA; v_gene: TRBV5-1; j_gene: TRBJ2-6; abundance: NA
CDR3aa: CASSAQLALGELFF; CDR3nt: TGTGCCAGCAGCGCCCAACTAGCTCTCGGGGAGCTGTTTTTT; d_gene: NA; v_gene: TRBV9; j_gene: TRBJ2-2; abundance: few
CDR3aa: CAWDPRGGEKLFF; CDR3nt: TGTGCCTGGGACCCTAGGGGGGGGGAAAAACTGTTTTTT; d_gene: NA; v_gene: TRBV30; j_gene: TRBJ1-4; abundance: NA
CDR3aa: CASSLTGSHGNQPQHF; CDR3nt: TGTGCCAGCAGTCTTACCGGGTCCCACGGCAATCAGCCCCAGCATTTT; d_gene: NA; v_gene: TRBV28; j_gene: TRBJ1-5; abundance: NA
CDR3aa: CASTKPGGYEQYF; CDR3nt: TGTGCCAGCACCAAACCCGGCGGATACGAGCAGTACTTC; d_gene: NA; v_gene: TRBV28; j_gene: TRBJ2-7; abundance: NA
CDR3aa: CASSPSGAPIDTQYF; CDR3nt: TGTGCCAGCAGTCCCAGTGGGGCACCCATCGATACGCAGTATTTT; d_gene: NA; v_gene: TRBV6-6; j_gene: TRBJ2-3; abundance: few
CDR3aa: CASSRESTKNIQYF; CDR3nt: TGTGCCAGCAGTCGGGAGTCAACCAAAAACATTCAGTACTTC; d_gene: NA; v_gene: TRBV2; j_gene: TRBJ2-4; abundance: NA
CDR3aa: CASSRTGTGYYEQYF; CDR3nt: TGTGCCAGCAGTCGTACCGGGACAGGGTACTACGAGCAGTACTTC; d_gene: TRBD1; v_gene: TRBV7-9; j_gene: TRBJ2-7; abundance: few
CDR3aa: CASRVDLAQSYEQYF; CDR3nt: TGTGCCAGCAGAGTGGACTTAGCCCAATCCTACGAGCAGTACTTC; d_gene: NA; v_gene: TRBV6-5; j_gene: TRBJ2-7; abundance: NA
CDR3aa: CASSQGRGSEQFF; CDR3nt: TGCGCCAGCAGCCAAGGGCGGGGGAGTGAGCAGTTCTTC; d_gene: TRBD2; v_gene: TRBV4-1; j_gene: TRBJ2-1; abundance: NA